The next 13 T cell receptor beta chains were all read from a single sample in a study of cytomegalovirus exposure and HLA in healthy donors. With 60 Vbeta and 13 Jbeta primers, the PCR was carried out. Assay: immunoSEQ multiplex PCR; the TCRdb copy retains only in-frame clones and omits some. The sample lists under 200,000 clones; under 85% were seen once. The sequenced sample consisted of PBMCs. The receptors were sampled from a woman in her thirties in good health and CMV-seronegative.

The sample holds one count of this clone. CDR3 in DNA: TGTGCCAGCAGCTCGGACAGGGGGTCTAGCTCCTACGAGCAGTACTTC. Amino acids: CASSSDRGSSSYEQYF. The genes are TRBV7-9 and TRBJ2-7, with 10 bases identical to TRBD1. V gave up 4 bases and J gave up 0 bases; unmatched junction bases: 6. Germline V gives CDR1 SEHNR, CDR2 FQNEAQ (reference sequence). This CDR3 comprises 16 residues.

This clone has a handful of counts. The CDR3 DNA sequence: TGTGCCAGCAGTGGGGGACAGGGAGGAGACTATGGCTACACCTTC. Protein: CASSGGQGGDYGYTF. The chain joins TRBV2 to TRBJ1-2, with TRBD1 matching over 9 bases. The CDR3 runs 15 residues. J was trimmed by 3 bases and V by 4 bases; bases with no gene match: 6. Per the germline V gene, CDR1 is SNHLY and CDR2 is FYNNEI.

The chain uses TRBV25-1 and TRBJ1-1; D possibly corresponds to TRBD1 (5 bases). CDR3 size: 16 residues. CDR1 is MGHDK, CDR2 SYGVNS, per germline. Trimming removed 4 bases at V and 0 bases at J, with 15 bases between. The CDR3 nucleotides are TGTGCCAGCAGTGGTTCTGCAGGGAAAATGAACACTGAAGCTTTCTTT. This sequence encodes CASSGSAGKMNTEAFF.

The rearrangement links TRBV18 to TRBJ1-1, with 7 bases identical to TRBD1. The CDR3 runs to 16 residues. CDR1 and CDR2 from the germline V gene are KGHSH and LQKENI. The V gene end was trimmed by 3 bases and the J gene end by 0 bases; junction bases not matched to a gene: 7. The CDR3 spells CASSPSQGMVNTEAFF. The DNA of the CDR3 is TGTGCCAGCTCACCTTCACAGGGGATGGTGAACACTGAAGCTTTCTTT.

This chain joins TRBV18 and TRBJ1-6; D may be TRBD1 (5 bases). The CDR3 has 17 residues. CDR1 is KGHSH, CDR2 LQKENI, per germline. V gave up 6 bases and J gave up 6 bases, with 21 bases separating them. The CDR3 region has the DNA TGTGCCAGCTCCCCATTGGAGAGGCAGGGACTTAATTCACCCCTCCACTTT. Residues: CASSPLERQGLNSPLHF.

V and J are TRBV28 and TRBJ1-1; D is ambiguous. CDR1 is MDHEN and CDR2 is SYDVKM in the germline V gene. V lost 6 bases, J lost 6 bases, and 14 bases lay in between. This CDR3 contains 13 residues. The CDR3 coding sequence is TGTGCCAGCAGGAATCCAGGTAACGCTGAAGCTTTCTTT. Residues: CASRNPGNAEAFF.

The genes are TRBV5-5 and TRBJ1-6; TRBD1 matches 10 bases. Germline-derived CDR1 and CDR2 are SGHKS and YYEKEE (reference sequence). The CDR3 loop spans 17 amino acids. J lost 6 bases, V lost 3 bases, and 9 bases had no gene match. In DNA, the CDR3 is TGTGCCAGCAGCTCGCCGACAGGGGGCTTGTCTAATTCACCCCTCCACTTT. It specifies CASSSPTGGLSNSPLHF.

This clone was detected only a few times. A junction boundary mismatches the germline segment, possibly from a read error. This chain uses TRBV7-7 with TRBJ1-1; D is uncertain. Germline CDR1 is SSHAT and CDR2 is FNYEAQ (reference sequence). The CDR3 has 13 amino acids. For the CDR3, the DNA is TGTGCTAGCAGCCGCCGACAGAACACTGAAGCTTTCTTT. The encoded protein is CASSRRQNTEAFF.

This sequence joins TRBV6-1 and TRBJ2-4; D not certain. V was shortened by 6 bases and J by 7 bases, with 7 bases between the two germline ends. The CDR3 is 11 residues long. Germline loops: CDR1 MNHNS, CDR2 SASEGT. CDR3: CASSVANIQYF. CDR3 sequence (DNA): TGTGCCAGCAGCGTCGCGAACATTCAGTACTTC.

The genes are TRBV30 and TRBJ1-4; D is possibly TRBD1 (5 bases). The CDR3 is 13 amino acids. V lost 7 bases and J 6 bases, leaving 15 bases between the germline ends. In germline, CDR1 is GTSNPN, CDR2 SVGIG (reference sequence). The CDR3 coding sequence is TGTGCCTCCTCACAGGTGACGGATGAAAAACTGTTTTTT. Protein: CASSQVTDEKLFF.

V usage is TRBV6-1 and J usage is TRBJ1-2; 8 bases line up with TRBD1. V gave up 5 bases and J gave up 5 bases; unmatched junction bases: 7. CDR3 length equals 14 residues. CDR1 is MNHNS, CDR2 SASEGT, per germline. The DNA for the CDR3 is TGTGCCAGCAGTCGGGAGACAGGGGCATATGGCTACACCTTC. Protein product: CASSRETGAYGYTF.

The V gene is TRBV6-1, the J gene TRBJ2-7, with D unresolved. CDR1 MNHNS and CDR2 SASEGT come from the germline V gene. V lost 2 bases, J lost 1 base, and 24 bases lay in between. This CDR3 has 19 residues. This chain's CDR3 is CASSEKPPTRSTFSYEQYF. CDR3 in DNA: TGTGCCAGCAGTGAAAAACCCCCCACCCGGTCGACTTTTTCCTACGAGCAGTACTTC.

The V gene is TRBV29-1, the J gene TRBJ2-3; D is possibly TRBD2 (5 bases). The germline gives CDR1 SQVTM, CDR2 ANQGSEA. Trimming removed 4 bases at V and 3 bases at J, with 14 bases between. The CDR3 is 14 residues long. This chain's CDR3 is CSVGPTSGTDTQYF. For the CDR3, the DNA is TGCAGCGTTGGCCCGACCTCGGGAACAGATACGCAGTATTTT.